Included here is one TCR beta chain sequence, with context. The clone's antigen remains unknown. No much larger clonotype is one base removed from it; base qualities were not supplied. These data originate in a study of shared clonotypes between healthy human individuals (dated by TCRdb to between 2020 and 2021). For the wider study: The cohort included three men and a couple of women between 18 and 49 years of age. For each donor, CD4 naive and CD4 memory were each given three plates, CD8 naive was given two plates, and CD8 memory was given one plate. To estimate repertoire size and how much clonotypes are shared between individuals, the study performed deep sequencing of blood TCR repertoires from 4 to 6 healthy adults. To increase sequencing depth and limit assay-specific biases, TCR repertoire library preparation and sequencing were carried out by different laboratories using diverse techniques. Per donor, leukapheresis produced somewhere between about 0.85 and 8.9 billion PBMCs.

What the work shows at the level of the full study, not this receptor alone: Sampling was restricted to blood, and TCR repertoires in tissues likely differ from the TCR repertoires found in blood. Based on pairwise subsampling, the degree of clonotype sharing among donors was expected to be affected by sequencing depth. When several donors were compared, the shared fraction of clonotypes was around 5% for naive CD4, 3.5% to 4% for naive CD8, about 2.5% for memory CD4, and less than 0.45% for memory CD8. Larger estimated clonotype richness was generally found for naive subsets than for memory subsets. Because the study included only a small number of donors, the genetic and exposure-history diversity represented was limited. Even with the large sequencing depth, rarefaction of the sorted-subset datasets indicated that sequencing was incomplete. Clonotypes shared by all four sorted-subset donors showed higher generation probabilities than non-shared clonotypes.

Donors were healthy HIV-negative adults with no recently reported acute infections or vaccinations. All donors were Caucasian adults living in Nashville, Tennessee, USA. CD4+ T cells were enriched through magnetic negative selection, after which naive cells were positively selected on CD45RA and the remaining negative fraction served as the memory subset. Blood was collected by leukapheresis, and PBMCs were isolated by Ficoll-Histopaque density gradient centrifugation and then cryopreserved in liquid nitrogen vapor phase. Purity and quantity of every magnetically sorted T cell population were checked by analytical flow cytometry. Genomic DNA was isolated from each sorted fraction and quantified by UV absorbance on a Nanodrop 2000c. TCR CDR3 regions were amplified from genomic DNA by multiplex PCR using the deep immunoSEQ assay. Extracted genomic DNA from each cell subset was spread evenly across all wells of several immunoSEQ 96-well plates, with each plate serving as a replicate. For sorted subsets, roughly 200 ng of genomic DNA, equivalent to 25,000 to 35,000 T cell genomes, went into each replicate PCR. Purified libraries were measured with a Qubit 3.0 fluorometer, size-checked on a Bioanalyzer 2100, and measured again with the KAPA Library Quantification kit. Every immunoSEQ 96-well plate was sequenced on a dedicated single-read 150-cycle Illumina NextSeq 550 flow cell. The paper's data handling went like this. Because the immunoSEQ output included only junctional sequences and no quality scores, the filtering could not be the same as the filtering used for full-length reads. Sequences were annotated with PyIR, a Python wrapper for IgBLAST v1.9, using IMGT germline references to assign V/J genes and CDR3. Reads with weak V/J assignments (E-value above 1e-6), missing CDR3, stop codons, out-of-frame junctions, or ambiguous translated residues were removed. V3J clonotypes were defined as sequences sharing an identical inferred V gene, J gene, and CDR3 amino acid sequence. To compute the percentage overlap between repertoires, the number of shared unique clonotypes was divided by the size of the smaller repertoire. Richness of each repertoire was evaluated using RTK rarefaction, the Chao1 estimator, and Recon v2.1 estimates of unobserved clonotypes. OLGA was used to compute generation probabilities for all TCRbeta clonotypes that the gDNA method yielded from a handful of donors. What TCRdb holds here is the immuneACCESS table cut down to in-frame rearrangements. Part of the clones is not present; checked against another copy, under half of the missing clones reflect an unresolved V gene, and the others are unexplained. That table supplies the V and J calls and clone size; D and trimming were determined from the DNA. The sample table contains over 850,000 clones; only one count was recorded for more than 75% of them. The ten largest clones add up to approximately 0.56% of the sample.

This receptor was obtained from a man in his late teens or twenties in good health. Some clones in this sample may be carry-over from other donors' samples. Sequences were obtained from memory CD4+ T cells from PBMCs. The sample's cell subset or site label, decoded: CD45RA-negative fraction.

The CDR3 reads as follows: CASGNSLAKNIQYF. In nucleotide form, the sequence is TGTGCCAGCGGAAACTCCTTAGCCAAAAACATTCAGTACTTC. The V gene is TRBV27 and the J gene is TRBJ2-4; the D gene cannot be named for sure. V and J are truncated by 8 bases and 0 bases respectively, leaving an intervening sequence of 11 bases. Reading from cysteine to phenylalanine, the CDR3 counts 14 amino acids. Only the CDR3 DNA is retained, 42 bases long and in frame from the first base. CDR1 and CDR2 are drawn from the germline V gene (reference sequence): MNHEY, SMNVEV.